One and the same sample provided the 3 T cell receptor beta chains below, sequenced in a study of spatial heterogeneity in lung cancer. TCRdb used MiXCR to reprocess the 5' RACE reads, holding one entry per CDR3 protein. Of 51,000 or so distinct CDR3 sequences in the sample, 6.5% to 7.5% were seen once. As to time point: blood at routine non-recurrence follow-up after resection. Unsorted samples of tumor, nontumor lung or frozen PBMC had their whole RNA sequenced. Sequenced here: PBMCs, sampled at follow-up. Every receptor here comes from a female donor with early-stage non-small cell lung cancer.

The V and J genes are TRBV29-1 and TRBJ1-1; no reliable D call. V gave up 0 bases and J gave up 2 bases, with 13 bases separating them. Germline loops: CDR1 SQVTM, CDR2 ANQGSEA. The CDR3 loop spans 15 amino acids. The DNA of the CDR3 is TGCAGCGTTGAAGATCTGCGGGGAACTAACACTGAAGCTTTCTTT. Protein product: CSVEDLRGTNTEAFF.

There are many counts of this clonotype. Written as DNA, the CDR3 is TGTGCCAGCGCGGGACAGGGGGGACTGCCCCAGCATTTT. Its protein product is CASAGQGGLPQHF. The chain links TRBV25-1 to TRBJ1-5; 11 bases match TRBD1. Germline CDR1 and CDR2: MGHDK and SYGVNS. This CDR3 region has 13 residues. With V trimmed by 8 bases and J by 9 bases, 6 bases remained unmatched.

The sample holds many counts of this clonotype. The genes are TRBV5-1 and TRBJ2-5; D is possibly TRBD2 (5 bases). CDR3 length equals 15 residues. Germline CDR1 is SGHRS and CDR2 is YFSETQ. Trimming removed 0 bases at V and 4 bases at J, with 13 bases between. The CDR3 is CASSLAGRTPETQYF. The CDR3 nucleotides are TGCGCCAGCAGCTTGGCCGGCAGGACTCCAGAGACCCAGTACTTC.